The 30 T cell receptor beta chains given below trace back to one sample, sequenced in a study of Ad26.COV2.S vaccination and SARS-CoV-2 variants. The treatment was: about 20 received Ad26.COV2.S at low or high dose, single or two shots; about 5 received placebo; per-sample allocation not given. Repertoires come from day 63 after the first vaccine or placebo injection. The repertoire was sequenced with immunoSEQ multiplex PCR; TCRdb's copy has only in-frame clones and lacks some. The data show roughly 500,000 clones, roughly 85% seen once. The material was peripheral blood, obtained in a trial of Ad26.COV2.S vaccine versus placebo. Receptors were obtained from a person between 18 and 59 years old who received the Ad26.COV2.S COVID-19 vaccine or a placebo.

The chain joins TRBV19 to TRBJ2-7; TRBD2 aligns across 7 bases. This CDR3 region has 15 residues. The J segment lost 2 bases and the V segment lost 3 bases, leaving 7 bases of the junction unmatched. Germline CDR1 and CDR2: LNHDA and SQIVND (reference sequence). The CDR3 is CASSIREGWTYEQYF. The CDR3 DNA reads TGTGCCAGTAGTATCAGGGAGGGTTGGACCTACGAGCAGTACTTC.

This chain joins TRBV7-9 and TRBJ2-2, with D unclear. The germline V gene has CDR1 SEHNR and CDR2 FQNEAQ (reference sequence). The V gene lost 8 bases and the J gene lost 0 bases, with 10 bases spanning the gap. This CDR3 has 14 amino acids. CDR3 sequence: CASFKATNTGELFF. DNA for the CDR3: TGTGCCAGCTTTAAGGCGACGAACACCGGGGAGCTGTTTTTT.

This chain connects TRBV6-2 or TRBV6-3 to TRBJ2-7; D might be TRBD1 or TRBD2, each matching 5 bases. CDR3 length equals 16 residues. Germline V CDR1 and CDR2: MNHEY, SVGEGT. With 4 bases removed from V and 2 bases from J, the gap between germline ends came to 18 bases. The CDR3 loop is CASSSIIRDRTYEQYF. Written as DNA, the CDR3 is TGTGCCAGCAGTTCTATCATCCGGGACCGAACCTACGAGCAGTACTTC.

This chain connects TRBV29-1 to TRBJ2-7; TRBD1 matches at 10 bases. Germline loops: CDR1 SQVTM, CDR2 ANQGSEA. With V trimmed by 7 bases and J by 6 bases, 6 bases remained unmatched. The CDR3 has 12 residues. In DNA form, the CDR3 reads TGCAGCGCCCGACAGGGGGCGGGCGAGCAGTACTTC. This translates into CSARQGAGEQYF.

This clone was seen more than once but under ten times. The same CDR3 arises from other DNA sequences in this sample as well. The rearrangement uses TRBV12-3 or TRBV12-4 and TRBJ2-7; D remains ambiguous. The CDR3 contains 13 residues. V lost 1 base to trimming and J lost 1 base, with 5 bases between them. The CDR3 region has the DNA TGTGCCAGCAGTTTAGAGAGGTCCTACGAGCAGTACTTC. It is translated as CASSLERSYEQYF.

The genes are TRBV27 and TRBJ1-4, with D perhaps TRBD1 (5 bases). The V gene lost 6 bases and the J gene lost 10 bases, with 15 bases spanning the gap. Germline V lookup: CDR1 MNHEY, CDR2 SMNVEV (reference sequence). The CDR3 contains 13 residues. In DNA, the CDR3 is TGTGCCAGCAGGCCGAACGGGGGAGGAAAACTGTTTTTT. It specifies CASRPNGGGKLFF.

The chain carries TRBV11-3 and TRBJ2-1; D is possibly TRBD2 (6 bases). V gave up 3 bases and J gave up 6 bases, with 15 bases separating them. Germline CDR1 SGHNT, CDR2 YENEEA. There are 15 residues in the CDR3. CDR3 in amino acids: CASSFAGTYFNEQFF. CDR3 bases: TGTGCCAGCAGCTTCGCCGGGACTTACTTCAATGAGCAGTTCTTC.

This chain links TRBV5-1 with TRBJ2-7; D unresolved. The CDR3 is made up of 14 amino acids. In germline, CDR1 is SGHRS, CDR2 YFSETQ. Trimming shortened V by 0 bases and J by 2 bases, and 9 bases separated the two germline ends. The CDR3 coding sequence is TGCGCCAGCAGCTTGGGACCCGCCACCTACGAGCAGTACTTC. This sequence encodes CASSLGPATYEQYF.

The chain links TRBV7-2 to TRBJ1-2; D perhaps matches TRBD1 (6 bases). CDR1 and CDR2 from the germline V gene are SGHTA and FQGNSA. V lost 3 bases and J 7 bases, leaving 12 bases between the germline ends. The length of the CDR3 is 13 residues. CDR3 nucleotides: TGTGCCAGCAGCTTCAGGGGAGAAGCTGGCTACACCTTC. Amino acids: CASSFRGEAGYTF.

The chain joins TRBV27 to TRBJ2-7, with 9 positions matching TRBD2. The CDR3 covers 14 residues. The germline CDR1 and CDR2 sequences are MNHEY and SMNVEV (reference sequence). V lost 3 bases and J lost 2; bases outside the gene matches: 2. CDR3 DNA sequence: TGTGCCAGCAGTTTGCGGGAGGGCACCTACGAGCAGTACTTC. This gives the protein CASSLREGTYEQYF.

This CDR3 is CASSTRTGSTEAFF. In DNA form, the CDR3 reads TGTGCCAGCAGCACCCGGACAGGTTCCACTGAAGCTTTCTTT. The rearrangement uses TRBV28 and TRBJ1-1, with 7 bases that match TRBD1. The ends lost 6 bases at V and 4 bases at J; junction bases unmatched: 8. CDR3 size: 14 residues. Germline values: CDR1 MDHEN, CDR2 SYDVKM.

This clone appeared a single time. This chain uses TRBV9 with TRBJ2-5; D not resolved. Germline CDR1 is SGDLS and CDR2 is YYNGEE. V was shortened by 0 bases and J by 3 bases, with 9 bases between the two germline ends. This CDR3 spans 14 amino acids. The chain's CDR3 is CASSVVGPEETQYF. In nucleotides, the CDR3 is TGTGCCAGCAGCGTAGTCGGCCCTGAAGAGACCCAGTACTTC.

The chain carries TRBV18 and TRBJ1-1, with D possibly matching TRBD1 (6 bases). This CDR3 contains 15 residues. Germline assignment: CDR1 KGHSH and CDR2 LQKENI. Trimming cost V 3 bases and J 3 bases, with 14 bases left between them. The CDR3 nucleotides read TGTGCCAGCTCACCCGGGCGGGCAGGGGACACTGAAGCTTTCTTT. Amino acid sequence: CASSPGRAGDTEAFF.

This clone was recorded a few times. The CDR3 region has the DNA TGTGCCAGCAGCGCCGGGACTAGCGGGAGTTGGGAGACCCAGTACTTC. Residues: CASSAGTSGSWETQYF. The chain is built from TRBV5-4 and TRBJ2-5; 14 bases line up with TRBD2. V shed 4 bases and J 5 bases; nucleotides not matched to a gene: 7. CDR3 length: 16 residues. Germline V CDR1 and CDR2: SGHNT, YYREEE (reference sequence).

The chain couples TRBV7-9 to TRBJ2-3; D call uncertain. This CDR3 is 12 amino acids long. The V gene's germline CDR1 is SEHNR and CDR2 FQNEAQ (reference sequence). The germline V and J ends were trimmed by 5 bases and 7 bases, with 10 bases remaining between them. The CDR3 nucleotides are TGTGCCAGCAGCCAGGAACCCCATACGCAGTATTTT. Amino acid sequence: CASSQEPHTQYF.

The count of this clone is one. The genes are TRBV19 and TRBJ2-1, with 8 positions matching TRBD1. The J segment lost 9 bases and the V segment lost 7 bases, leaving 17 bases of the junction unmatched. The CDR3 spans 16 residues. Germline CDR1 LNHDA, CDR2 SQIVND (reference sequence). The CDR3 region is CASTEQGVRAASEQFF. In nucleotides, the CDR3 is TGTGCCAGTACCGAACAGGGGGTCCGAGCTGCGAGTGAGCAGTTCTTC. Combining the CDR3 with reference TRBV19 and TRBJ2-1 gives the whole variable domain DGGITQSPKYLFRKEGQNVTLSCEQNLNHDAMYWYRQDPGQGLRLIYYSQIVNDFQKGDIAEGYSVSREKKESFPLTVTSAQKNPTAFYLCASTEQGVRAASEQFFGPGTRLTVL.

This rearrangement joins TRBV2 to TRBJ2-7; 8 nucleotides line up with TRBD2. Germline CDR1 reads SNHLY; CDR2 reads FYNNEI. V lost 4 bases and J lost 4; bases outside the gene matches: 6. The CDR3 consists of 14 residues. CDR3 residues: CASSVDSGTYEQYF. As DNA, the CDR3 is TGTGCCAGCAGTGTTGATAGCGGGACTTACGAGCAGTACTTC.

This clone was seen once. This chain joins TRBV5-1 and TRBJ2-3; possible D gene TRBD2, 5 bases. V was clipped by 0 bases and J by 6 bases, with 11 bases between them. This CDR3 has 14 residues. Per the germline V gene, CDR1 is SGHRS and CDR2 is YFSETQ. The CDR3 region has the DNA TGCGCCAGCAGCTTGGTGGCTAGCTCGGATACGCAGTATTTT. This translates into CASSLVASSDTQYF.

This rearrangement joins TRBV11-2 to TRBJ2-3; TRBD2 matches 7 bases. V trimming: 7 bases; J trimming: 2 bases; junction bases outside the gene matches: 12. There are 16 residues in the CDR3. Per germline, CDR1 SGHAT and CDR2 FQNNGV. The CDR3: CASTDLGEGYTDTQYF. The CDR3 DNA follows: TGTGCCAGCACGGACTTGGGGGAGGGTTACACAGATACGCAGTATTTT. The complete variable domain, with remaining parts taken from reference TRBV11-2 and TRBJ2-3, reads EAGVAQSPRYKIIEKRQSVAFWCNPISGHATLYWYQQILGQGPKLLIQFQNNGVVDDSQLPKDRFSAERLKGVDSTLKIQPAKLEDSAVYLCASTDLGEGYTDTQYFGPGTRLTVL.

This clone was detected only a few times. The J gene is TRBJ1-6, the V gene TRBV9; D might be TRBD1 (6 bases). With 3 bases removed from V and 8 bases from J, the gap between germline ends came to 15 bases. The CDR3 covers 15 residues. Germline CDR1 reads SGDLS; CDR2 reads YYNGEE. CDR3 DNA sequence: TGTGCCAGCAGCGCCGCAGGGGTAAGGGATTCACCCCTCCACTTT. Protein product: CASSAAGVRDSPLHF. The full variable domain, with the rest looked up from reference TRBV9 and TRBJ1-6, is DSGVTQTPKHLITATGQRVTLRCSPRSGDLSVYWYQQSLDQGLQFLIQYYNGEERAKGNILERFSAQQFPDLHSELNLSSLELGDSALYFCASSAAGVRDSPLHFGNGTRLTVT.

The CDR3, as DNA: TGTGCCAGTAGTATCTGGGACAGGGAGGAGACCCAGTACTTC. Translation: CASSIWDREETQYF. The V call is TRBV19, the J call TRBJ2-5; the match to TRBD1 covers 9 bases. The length of the CDR3 is 14 residues. The V gene end was trimmed by 3 bases and the J gene end by 5 bases; junction bases not matched to a gene: 4. Germline V lookup: CDR1 LNHDA, CDR2 SQIVND (reference sequence).

This clone was seen more than once but under ten times. The V call is TRBV4-1, the J call TRBJ1-6, with a tentative D call TRBD1 (6 bases). The CDR3 is 16 amino acids. Germline-derived CDR1 and CDR2 are MGHRA and YSYEKL. The V end lost 1 base, the J end lost 7 bases, and 14 bases lay between the germline ends. The CDR3 nucleotides are TGCGCCAGCAGCCAAGCCGGACAGCAACCCAATTCACCCCTCCACTTT. This gives the protein CASSQAGQQPNSPLHF.

Written as DNA, the CDR3 is TGTGCCACCCTCCCGGGACTAGCGTCAACGAACACCGGGGAGCTGTTTTTT. Translated, it gives CATLPGLASTNTGELFF. The chain joins TRBV2 to TRBJ2-2; TRBD2 agrees at 10 bases. The trim removed 10 bases at V and 0 bases at J, leaving 11 bases unmatched. Germline-derived CDR1 and CDR2 are SNHLY and FYNNEI. The CDR3 runs to 17 residues.

The rearrangement uses TRBV12-3 or TRBV12-4 and TRBJ2-1, with D possibly TRBD1 on 6 matching bases. The CDR3 is 12 amino acids. Trimming removed 3 bases at V and 6 bases at J, with 6 bases between. CDR3 sequence (DNA): TGTGCCAGCAGTTTGGGGGCCAATGAGCAGTTCTTC. Translation gives CASSLGANEQFF.

The CDR3 DNA follows: TGTGCCAGCAGCGTTAGCGGGACCGGGGAGACCCAGTACTTC. It encodes CASSVSGTGETQYF. The genes are TRBV9 and TRBJ2-5; 8 positions agree with TRBD2. Trimming at V came to 2 bases and at J to 5 bases, leaving 5 bases not matched to a gene. This CDR3 comprises 14 residues. Per the germline V gene, CDR1 is SGDLS and CDR2 is YYNGEE.

This chain connects TRBV2 to TRBJ2-7, with unresolved D. The CDR3 loop spans 14 amino acids. Germline V gives CDR1 SNHLY, CDR2 FYNNEI. The V gene lost 6 bases and the J gene lost 7 bases, with 19 bases spanning the gap. CDR3 in amino acids: CASSPRPGGGEQYF. CDR3 coding DNA: TGTGCCAGCAGCCCCCGACCAGGCGGTGGAGAGCAGTACTTC.

The rearrangement joins TRBV28 to TRBJ1-2, with D possibly TRBD1 on 5 matching bases. V lost 4 bases and J lost 0, with 6 bases in between. The CDR3 consists of 13 residues. Germline V gene lookup returns CDR1 MDHEN and CDR2 SYDVKM. CDR3 in DNA: TGTGCCAGCAGTTCAGGGTCTAACTATGGCTACACCTTC. It encodes CASSSGSNYGYTF.

This chain links TRBV9 with TRBJ1-5; D gene uncertain. The germline V gene encodes CDR1 SGDLS and CDR2 YYNGEE. Trimming removed 0 bases from V and 4 bases from J, with 11 bases in between. The CDR3 consists of 15 residues. CDR3 sequence reads: CASSVDPWENQPQHF. In DNA form, the CDR3 reads TGTGCCAGCAGCGTAGATCCATGGGAGAATCAGCCCCAGCATTTT.

This clone was detected only once. J is TRBJ1-2 and V is TRBV10-3, with no clear D. With 6 bases removed from V and 0 bases from J, the gap between germline ends came to 14 bases. The CDR3 runs 15 residues. The germline V gene has CDR1 ENHRY and CDR2 SYGVKD. The CDR3 DNA reads as TGTGCCATCAGGGTAGGCCGGCCTCCTAACTATGGCTACACCTTC. This gives the protein CAIRVGRPPNYGYTF.

This clone appeared a single time. The CDR3 here is CASTPQNTIYF. The CDR3 DNA reads as TGTGCCAGCACCCCCCAAAACACCATATATTTT. The V gene is TRBV7-9, the J gene TRBJ1-3; D is undetermined. Trimming took 7 bases from V and 6 from J, leaving 7 bases between them. The V gene's germline CDR1 is SEHNR and CDR2 FQNEAQ (reference sequence). CDR3 length: 11 residues.